This is a list of T cell receptor beta chains from one sample in a study of T cells in localized non-small cell lung cancer. The data were produced by immunoSEQ multiplex PCR, yet TCRdb's version contains in-frame clones alone and is incomplete. Among approximately 54,000 clones listed, 75% to 90% were seen once. This sample comprised peripheral blood, obtained before any cancer treatment. These receptors were obtained from a woman aged 40 to 75 with stage I lung adenocarcinoma. CDR3s include the opening cysteine and the closing phenylalanine or tryptophan. A D gene is named only where the DNA matches it firmly. The size field is filled for only some rows; it gives once, few, many or a size class.

d_gene	j_gene	abundance	v_gene	CDR3aa	CDR3nt
TRBD1	TRBJ1-6	.	TRBV28	CASSAGTGNSPLHF	TGTGCCAGCAGTGCCGGGACAGGGAATTCACCCCTCCACTTT
.	TRBJ2-2	.	TRBV7-2	CASSLFLNTGELFF	TGTGCCAGCAGCTTGTTCTTGAACACCGGGGAGCTGTTTTTT
.	TRBJ2-5	once	TRBV7-2	CASSFRQETQYF	TGTGCCAGCAGCTTTCGGCAAGAGACCCAGTACTTC
TRBD2	TRBJ2-2	.	TRBV5-1	CASSETGTSTGELFF	TGCGCCAGCAGCGAGACCGGGACTAGCACCGGGGAGCTGTTTTTT
TRBD1	TRBJ2-7	.	TRBV9	CASSVAAETGEQYF	TGTGCCAGCAGCGTTGCGGCCGAGACAGGGGAGCAGTACTTC
.	TRBJ2-7	once	TRBV2	CASSESADYEQYF	TGTGCCAGCAGTGAGAGTGCAGACTACGAGCAGTACTTC
TRBD2	TRBJ2-7	few	TRBV7-9	CASSHPAGVEQYF	TGTGCCAGCAGCCATCCGGCGGGGGTTGAGCAGTACTTC
.	TRBJ1-5	.	TRBV6-5	CASRRNRGNQPQHF	TGTGCCAGCAGACGCAACAGGGGCAATCAGCCCCAGCATTTT
TRBD1	TRBJ2-7	.	TRBV6-5	CASSLGQGFDYEQYF	TGTGCCAGCAGCTTGGGACAGGGGTTTGACTACGAGCAGTACTTC
TRBD1	TRBJ2-2	.	TRBV14	CASSPPGQGWTGELFF	TGTGCCAGCAGCCCCCCGGGACAGGGGTGGACCGGGGAGCTGTTTTTT
TRBD2	TRBJ2-1	.	TRBV5-6	CASSYPGLAGGSSYNEQFF	TGTGCCAGCAGCTATCCGGGACTAGCGGGGGGCAGCTCCTACAATGAGCAGTTCTTC
.	TRBJ1-2	.	TRBV6-1	CASRRDGYGYTF	TGTGCCAGCAGACGGGACGGCTATGGCTACACCTTC
TRBD1	TRBJ1-2	once	TRBV7-9	CASSLMQGQGFYGYTF	TGTGCCAGCAGCTTAATGCAAGGACAGGGGTTCTATGGCTACACCTTC
.	TRBJ1-5	.	TRBV6-5	CASRLTQGNQPQHF	TGTGCCAGCAGGCTAACACAGGGAAATCAGCCCCAGCATTTT
.	TRBJ2-6	.	TRBV27	CASTQLGANVLTF	TGTGCCAGCACCCAGTTGGGGGCCAACGTCCTGACTTTC
.	TRBJ1-3	.	TRBV11-3	CASSLGGSSGNTIYF	TGTGCCAGCAGCTTAGGAGGTTCCTCTGGAAACACCATATATTTT
.	TRBJ1-4	.	TRBV11-2	CASSLDLTGGEKLFF	TGTGCCAGCAGCTTAGATTTAACAGGTGGTGAAAAACTGTTTTTT
TRBD1	TRBJ1-4	once	TRBV19	CASGQDNEKLFF	TGTGCCTCGGGACAGGATAATGAAAAACTGTTTTTT
.	TRBJ1-2	.	TRBV5-6	CASSLARDGYTF	TGTGCCAGCAGCTTGGCCAGGGACGGCTACACCTTC
TRBD1	TRBJ1-2	.	TRBV19	CASSAYTGGGGYTF	TGTGCCAGTAGTGCTTATACAGGGGGCGGTGGCTACACCTTC
.	TRBJ1-4	.	TRBV14	CASSQGGASNEKLFF	TGTGCCAGCAGCCAAGGGGGGGCTTCTAATGAAAAACTGTTTTTT
TRBD1	TRBJ2-3	.	TRBV9	CASSVEIAGWTGGEDTQYF	TGTGCCAGCAGCGTAGAAATTGCGGGGTGGACAGGGGGCGAAGATACGCAGTATTTT
.	TRBJ1-2	.	TRBV6-5	CASSYMGVYYGYTF	TGTGCCAGCAGTTACATGGGGGTTTACTATGGCTACACCTTC